The next 3 T cell receptor beta chains were all read from a single sample in a study of T cells in Graves' hyperthyroidism and ophthalmopathy. Researchers amplified the TCR beta CDR3 regions from RNA transcripts. HTBI primers were the set used in a first-round RT-PCR of the TCR CDR3. TCRdb analysed the multiplex PCR reads with MiXCR anew, one entry per CDR3 protein. The data contain more than 550,000 distinct CDR3 sequences, around a sixth of them singletons. Sequenced input: blood. The receptors come from a woman in her forties or fifties with Graves' hyperthyroidism that later progressed to Graves' ophthalmopathy.

This clonotype was detected a few times. The chain combines TRBV3-1 with TRBJ2-7; the match to TRBD1 covers 7 bases. This CDR3 comprises 14 residues. V shed 5 bases and J 0 bases; nucleotides not matched to a gene: 4. Germline V gene lookup returns CDR1 LGHDT and CDR2 YNNKEL (reference sequence). The CDR3 is CASSEGAYSYEQYF. For the CDR3, the DNA is TGTGCCAGCAGCGAGGGGGCCTACTCCTACGAGCAGTACTTC.

This clonotype has only a few counts. The chain joins TRBV29-1 to TRBJ2-4, with D possibly TRBD2 on 5 matching bases. CDR1 and CDR2 (germline): SQVTM, ANQGSEA. The ends were cut back, 0 bases at V and 10 bases at J, with 13 bases in the middle. This CDR3 has 13 amino acids. CDR3 DNA sequence: TGCAGCGTTGAAGAAGTCGGAACTAGGATTCAGTACTTC. Translation gives CSVEEVGTRIQYF.

The chain's CDR3 is CASSLAGRIPTLETQYF. DNA of the CDR3: TGTGCCAGCAGCTTGGCAGGTAGAATCCCAACGCTAGAGACCCAGTACTTC. This chain uses TRBV7-8 with TRBJ2-5; D unclear. V lost 3 bases and J lost 4, with 21 bases in between. The CDR3 spans 17 residues. Germline V gene lookup returns CDR1 SGHVS and CDR2 FQNEAQ.